The rows below give T cell receptor beta chains drawn from one sample of a study of regulatory T cells in long-lasting Graves disease. Using its own MiXCR run on the multiplex PCR reads, TCRdb lists one record per CDR3 protein. The sample records roughly 380,000 distinct CDR3 sequences, about a sixth being singletons. The same sample was also studied in work on T cells in Graves' hyperthyroidism and ophthalmopathy.

The sequenced sample was peripheral blood mononuclear cells (PBMCs), obtained at new diagnosis, from a patient treated with antithyroid drugs. Every receptor here comes from a man aged 40-49 years with Graves disease. Both conserved end residues are part of each CDR3. Each record gives: clone size, V gene, D gene, J gene, CDR3 DNA, CDR3 protein. The D gene is left open where the match is weak. Clone sizes are given selectively: once, few, many, or a class where the clone is expanded.

>many|TRBV11-2|-|TRBJ2-1
TGTGCCAGCAGCTTAGACGTCCGAGCGTACAATGAGCAGTTCTTC
CASSLDVRAYNEQFF
>-|TRBV2|-|TRBJ2-2
TGTGCCAGCAGTGAACTGAACGGGGAGCTGTTTTTT
CASSELNGELFF
>few|TRBV11-2|-|TRBJ2-5
TGTGCCAGCAGCTCGGCCCGGCAGTACCAAGAGACCCAGTACTTC
CASSSARQYQETQYF
>many|TRBV5-1|TRBD1|TRBJ1-1
TGCGCCAGCAGCTTGGCCTCAACCAGGGGGGACACTGAAGCTTTCTTT
CASSLASTRGDTEAFF
>few|TRBV6-1|-|TRBJ1-6
TGTGCCGGCAAAACAGGGCCCGCTTATAATTCACCCCTCCACTTT
CAGKTGPAYNSPLHF
>few|TRBV6-1|-|TRBJ1-1
TGTGCCAGCAGCCTACAGAGAACTGAAGCTTTCTTT
CASSLQRTEAFF
>-|TRBV24-1|-|TRBJ2-1
TGTGCCACCAGTGATCCGAAAGTAGGCGGGCAGTTCTTC
CATSDPKVGGQFF
>many|TRBV28|-|TRBJ1-1
TGTGCCAGCAGTTTGGAAGGGTGGCGGGCGGACACTGAAGCTTTCTTT
CASSLEGWRADTEAFF
>many|TRBV14|TRBD2|TRBJ2-1
TGTGCCAGCAGCCTTATAGCGGGGGGGCCTCGAAATGAGCAGTTCTTC
CASSLIAGGPRNEQFF
>few|TRBV12-3/TRBV12-4|-|TRBJ1-2
TGTGCCAGCAGCCTTTTTGGGCCCTATGGCTACACCTTC
CASSLFGPYGYTF
>many|TRBV9|TRBD1|TRBJ1-3
TGTGCCAGCAGCGTAACGGACCACAGGGGTGCTGGAAACACCATATATTTT
CASSVTDHRGAGNTIYF
>-|TRBV12-3/TRBV12-4|-|TRBJ1-3
TGTGCCAGCAGCCCGAACCCGGCAAGCTCCGGAAACACCATATATTTT
CASSPNPASSGNTIYF
>-|TRBV19|-|TRBJ1-2
TGTGCCAGTAGTATACATACAGGGAACTATGGCTACACCTTC
CASSIHTGNYGYTF
>many|TRBV6-2/TRBV6-3|-|TRBJ2-2
TGTGCCAGCAGTGGAGGGACATTGAACACCGGGGAGCTGTTTTTT
CASSGGTLNTGELFF
>-|TRBV2|-|TRBJ1-1
TGTGCCAGCAGCGCTTGGACCGGACGCTTCACGAACACTGAAGCTTTCTTT
CASSAWTGRFTNTEAFF
>-|TRBV6-2/TRBV6-3|-|TRBJ2-7
TGTGCCAGCAGGTCGGGTCTTACCTACGAGCAGTACTTC
CASRSGLTYEQYF
>many|TRBV6-2/TRBV6-3|TRBD2|TRBJ2-3
TGTGCCAGCAGTGCACTAGCGGGCCGAACAGATACGCAGTATTTT
CASSALAGRTDTQYF